The text below deals with one TCR beta chain. This record belongs to a study of shared clonotypes between healthy human individuals. Profiling relied on immunoSEQ multiplex PCR, and the TCRdb table lists in-frame clones only, not all of them. Of some 500,000 clones in the sample, about 74% were seen once. The J segment lost 1 base and the V segment lost 6 bases, leaving 6 bases of the junction unmatched. Per the germline V gene, CDR1 is SNHLY and CDR2 is FYNNEI. The CDR3 consists of 14 residues. The clonotype originates from a woman aged 35 to 49 in good health. Some clones in this sample may be carry-over from other donors' samples. Sequenced input: PBMCs. The chain has TRBV2 and TRBJ2-7; 7 nucleotides match TRBD1. The CDR3 loop is CASSQDRRSYEQYF. The DNA for the CDR3 is TGTGCCAGCAGCCAGGACAGGCGATCCTACGAGCAGTACTTC. The full variable domain, with the rest looked up from reference TRBV2 and TRBJ2-7, is EPEVTQTPSHQVTQMGQEVILRCVPISNHLYFYWYRQILGQKVEFLVSFYNNEISEKSEIFDDQFSVERPDGSNFTLKIRSTKLEDSAMYFCASSQDRRSYEQYFGPGTRLTVT.